The 20 T cell receptor beta chains below were found in one sample sequenced in a study of cytomegalovirus exposure and HLA in healthy donors. The study ran its PCR with 60 Vbeta and 13 Jbeta primers. This table comes from immunoSEQ multiplex PCR, and its TCRdb copy is limited to in-frame clones, with some not included. This sample has 82,000 or so clones, with roughly 74% found just once. The sample was PBMCs. These receptors were collected from a woman between 50 and 59 years old in good health and CMV-seropositive.

This sequence joins TRBV7-8 and TRBJ2-3; 10 nucleotides match TRBD1. The CDR3 consists of 16 residues. With V trimmed by 5 bases and J by 4 bases, 9 bases remained unmatched. Germline V gene lookup returns CDR1 SGHVS and CDR2 FQNEAQ. CDR3 in DNA: TGTGCCAGCAGCGGATCCGGGACAGGGGTGGCAGATACGCAGTATTTT. This codes for CASSGSGTGVADTQYF.

The V call is TRBV4-2, the J call TRBJ1-3; D gene unclear. The CDR3 has 14 amino acids. V gave up 7 bases and J gave up 2 bases, with 12 bases separating them. Germline-derived CDR1 and CDR2 are LGHNA and YNFKEQ. The CDR3 nucleotides are TGTGCCAGCACCCCTGGAGGGACTGGAAACACCATATATTTT. Translating it yields CASTPGGTGNTIYF.

The sample holds a few counts of this clone. The gene calls are TRBV28 and TRBJ1-1, with no clear D. CDR1 and CDR2 from the germline V gene are MDHEN and SYDVKM. The length of the CDR3 is 13 residues. Trimming removed 6 bases from V and 1 base from J, with 9 bases in between. The CDR3 DNA reads TGTGCCAGCAGCTTTCACACGAACACTGAAGCTTTCTTT. Its translation is CASSFHTNTEAFF.

This clone was seen only a few times. The V gene is TRBV5-6, the J gene TRBJ2-7; 9 bases line up with TRBD2. CDR1 and CDR2 (germline): SGHDT, YYEEEE. This CDR3 has 14 residues. The V gene end was trimmed by 7 bases and the J gene end by 6 bases; junction bases not matched to a gene: 11. The CDR3 region is CASGLAGARREQYF. The CDR3, as DNA: TGTGCCAGCGGGTTAGCGGGAGCGAGACGCGAGCAGTACTTC. Complete variable domain (other parts from reference TRBV5-6 and TRBJ2-7): DAGVTQSPTHLIKTRGQQVTLRCSPKSGHDTVSWYQQALGQGPQFIFQYYEEEERQRGNFPDRFSGHQFPNYSSELNVNALLLGDSALYLCASGLAGARREQYFGPGTRLTVT.

This rearrangement joins TRBV7-6 to TRBJ2-1; D is uncertain. CDR1 is SGHVS and CDR2 is FNYEAQ in the germline V gene. CDR3 length: 15 residues. V shed 4 bases and J shed 0 bases, with 10 bases lying between them. CDR3 region: CASSSPTSSYNEQFF. The CDR3 region has the DNA TGTGCCAGCAGCTCTCCGACAAGCTCCTACAATGAGCAGTTCTTC.

The chain employs TRBV27 and TRBJ1-5; no clear D. The CDR3 totals 16 residues. The V gene's germline CDR1 is MNHEY and CDR2 SMNVEV (reference sequence). V was trimmed by 5 bases and J by 0 bases, leaving 14 bases between them. The CDR3 nucleotides are TGTGCCAGCAGTCCGCGCCCCCAAGATAGCAATCAGCCCCAGCATTTT. It encodes CASSPRPQDSNQPQHF.

V usage is TRBV1 and J usage is TRBJ2-1; the table names TRBD2, a call not compared with the DNA. TRBV1 is annotated as a pseudogene. The CDR3 has 17 amino acids. CDR3 residues: CTSSQEKLAGGHNEQFF. CDR3 bases: TGCACCAGCAGCCAAGAAAAACTAGCGGGAGGCCACAATGAGCAGTTCTTC.

This clone turned up a few times. The rearrangement links TRBV20-1 to TRBJ1-2; no clear D. Per the germline V gene, CDR1 is DFQATT and CDR2 is SNEGSKA (reference sequence). The ends were cut back, 3 bases at V and 5 bases at J, with 4 bases in the middle. The CDR3 is 10 amino acids. CDR3: CSASGYGYTF. The CDR3 nucleotides are TGCAGTGCTAGCGGGTATGGCTACACCTTC.

The chain couples TRBV6-6 to TRBJ2-7; 14 positions agree with TRBD2. This CDR3 region has 15 residues. Germline CDR1 is MNHNY and CDR2 is SVGAGI (reference sequence). V was pared by 6 bases and J by 2 bases, with 3 bases of the junction left unmatched. CDR3 DNA sequence: TGTGCCAGCAGGGGACTAGCGGGAGCAACCTACGAGCAGTACTTC. The encoded protein is CASRGLAGATYEQYF.

V is TRBV5-1 and J is TRBJ2-1; D is unclear. V gave up 4 bases and J gave up 0 bases, with 5 bases separating them. This CDR3 is built from 13 residues. Germline CDR1 reads SGHRS; CDR2 reads YFSETQ. The CDR3 region has the DNA TGCGCCAGCAGCCTACGCTCCTACAATGAGCAGTTCTTC. Protein sequence: CASSLRSYNEQFF.

The chain couples TRBV11-2 to TRBJ2-5; D is possibly TRBD1 (5 bases). Deletions cut 1 base from V and 4 bases from J, with 10 bases between. The germline gives CDR1 SGHAT, CDR2 FQNNGV. This CDR3 spans 14 amino acids. CDR3 coding DNA: TGTGCCAGCAGCTTAGTGGCAGGGTTAGAGACCCAGTACTTC. It yields the protein CASSLVAGLETQYF.

The genes are TRBV25-1 and TRBJ1-5, with TRBD1 matching 7 bases. Germline CDR1 is MGHDK and CDR2 is SYGVNS. This CDR3 has 13 residues. V was clipped by 6 bases and J by 7 bases; unmatched bases: 6. CDR3 nucleotide sequence: TGTGCCAGCAGCAGGGGGATAGAGCAGCCCCAGCATTTT. It codes for CASSRGIEQPQHF.

This rearrangement joins TRBV6-1 to TRBJ1-5, with unresolved D. V lost 1 base and J lost 2, with 15 bases in between. There are 17 residues in the CDR3. CDR1 MNHNS and CDR2 SASEGT come from the germline V gene. DNA for the CDR3: TGTGCCAGCAGTGAAGGGTGGGGAGGGCCGGGCAATCAGCCCCAGCATTTT. Translation: CASSEGWGGPGNQPQHF.

The CDR3 DNA sequence: TGTGCCAGCAGCCCTGGTCCGGGACAACTGAACACTGAAGCTTTCTTT. It is translated as CASSPGPGQLNTEAFF. This chain links TRBV27 with TRBJ1-1, with D maybe TRBD1 (6 bases). Trimming shortened V by 6 bases and J by 0 bases, and 17 bases separated the two germline ends. CDR1 and CDR2 from the germline V gene are MNHEY and SMNVEV (reference sequence). The CDR3 totals 16 residues.

This chain uses TRBV9 with TRBJ2-7; TRBD2 agrees at 15 bases. The ends lost 5 bases at V and 7 bases at J; junction bases unmatched: 7. Germline values: CDR1 SGDLS, CDR2 YYNGEE. The CDR3 totals 15 residues. The CDR3 spells CASRPGLAGGGEQYF. The CDR3 DNA sequence: TGTGCCAGCAGACCGGGACTAGCGGGAGGAGGGGAGCAGTACTTC.

The V and J genes are TRBV29-1 and TRBJ2-3, with TRBD2 identical over 15 bases. The CDR3 runs to 15 residues. Germline V gene lookup returns CDR1 SQVTM and CDR2 ANQGSEA. V shed 6 bases, J shed 3 bases, and the junction held 4 bases outside the gene matches. The CDR3: CSVPGLAGGTDTQYF. The CDR3 DNA is TGCAGCGTCCCTGGACTAGCGGGAGGGACAGATACGCAGTATTTT.

The chain couples TRBV27 to TRBJ2-7; the D gene is possibly TRBD2 (7 bases). From germline, CDR1 is MNHEY and CDR2 SMNVEV (reference sequence). V was cut by 8 bases and J by 4 bases, with 24 bases left in between. CDR3 size: 16 residues. The CDR3 spells CASFWGAIAGIYEQYF. CDR3 DNA sequence: TGTGCCAGCTTCTGGGGGGCGATAGCGGGCATTTACGAGCAGTACTTC.

This chain connects TRBV9 to TRBJ2-1, with TRBD2 as a possible D gene (6 bases). From germline, CDR1 is SGDLS and CDR2 YYNGEE. This CDR3 is built from 18 residues. The V end was cut by 3 bases, the J end by 2 bases, with 21 bases between. In DNA form, the CDR3 reads TGTGCCAGCAGCGGACGCCCCGGGACTTCAAACGCCTACAATGAGCAGTTCTTC. Translated: CASSGRPGTSNAYNEQFF.

The sample holds a few counts of this clone. The CDR3 nucleotides are TGTGCCAGCAGTTTAACGGGGGGCAGGGGTGGCTACACCTTC. Protein sequence: CASSLTGGRGGYTF. The V gene is TRBV27, the J gene TRBJ1-2, with a tentative D call TRBD1 (6 bases). Germline CDR1 MNHEY, CDR2 SMNVEV (reference sequence). The germline V and J ends were trimmed by 2 bases and 7 bases, with 14 bases remaining between them. The CDR3 runs 14 residues.

The chain recombines TRBV2 with TRBJ1-4; D ambiguous. V was cut by 6 bases and J by 5 bases, with 10 bases left in between. CDR1 and CDR2 from the germline V gene are SNHLY and FYNNEI. The CDR3 extends over 13 amino acids. CDR3 sequence reads: CASSFDINEKLFF. CDR3 in DNA: TGTGCCAGCAGCTTCGACATAAATGAAAAACTGTTTTTT.